The next 5 T cell receptor beta chains were all read from a single sample in a study of cytomegalovirus exposure and HLA in healthy donors. This PCR relied on a set of 60 Vbeta primers and 13 Jbeta primers. Repertoires were generated with immunoSEQ multiplex PCR, while TCRdb's copy carries only in-frame clones and drops some. The sample carries about 160,000 clones, roughly 79% recorded once. Sequencing input: PBMCs. The receptor set was obtained from a woman aged 45-65 years in good health and CMV-seronegative.

The chain employs TRBV19 and TRBJ1-2, with TRBD1 matching 7 bases. J was trimmed by 1 base and V by 5 bases; bases with no gene match: 16. The CDR3 extends over 18 amino acids. CDR1 LNHDA and CDR2 SQIVND come from the germline V gene (reference sequence). Here the CDR3 reads CASSPTLSTGAYNYGYTF. CDR3 nucleotide sequence: TGTGCCAGTAGTCCAACCCTTTCCACAGGGGCATATAACTATGGCTACACCTTC.

In its sample, this clone was seen a few times. The chain links TRBV6-4 to TRBJ1-1; D gene uncertain. The CDR3 extends over 13 amino acids. The germline CDR1 and CDR2 sequences are MRHNA and SNTAGT. The V gene lost 2 bases and the J gene lost 7 bases, with 11 bases spanning the gap. The CDR3 sequence: CASSDVARSEAFF. The CDR3 coding sequence is TGTGCCAGCAGTGACGTTGCAAGGAGTGAAGCTTTCTTT.

This clone showed up just once. The chain is built from TRBV28 and TRBJ2-7; tentative D call: TRBD1 (7 bases). CDR3 length equals 15 residues. Trimming left V 3 bases short and J 6 bases short, with 18 bases between. Germline V CDR1 and CDR2: MDHEN, SYDVKM. CDR3 in DNA: TGTGCCAGCAGTTTCGGTGCGGGGACAGTAGCCGAGCAGTACTTC. As protein: CASSFGAGTVAEQYF. The variable domain in full, completed from reference TRBV28 and TRBJ2-7, reads DVKVTQSSRYLVKRTGEKVFLECVQDMDHENMFWYRQDPGLGLRLIYFSYDVKMKEKGDIPEGYSVSREKKERFSLILESASTNQTSMYLCASSFGAGTVAEQYFGPGTRLTVT.

The sample holds a few counts of this clone. V and J are TRBV18 and TRBJ1-1, with D uncertain. Trimming removed 3 bases from V and 11 bases from J, with 19 bases in between. Looked up from germline, CDR1 is KGHSH and CDR2 is LQKENI. The CDR3 contains 14 residues. This CDR3 is CASSPPGTHLGAFF. The CDR3 DNA reads as TGTGCCAGCTCACCCCCGGGAACACACCTAGGGGCTTTCTTT. Full variable domain (rest looked up from reference TRBV18 and TRBJ1-1): NAGVMQNPRHLVRRRGQEARLRCSPMKGHSHVYWYRQLPEEGLKFMVYLQKENIIDESGMPKERFSAEFPKEGPSILRIQQVVRGDSAAYFCASSPPGTHLGAFFGQGTRLTVV.

This chain uses TRBV19 with TRBJ2-7; D perhaps matches TRBD1 (6 bases). V was pared by 7 bases and J by 6 bases, with 19 bases between. The CDR3 contains 14 residues. CDR1 and CDR2 from the germline V gene are LNHDA and SQIVND (reference sequence). CDR3 loop: CASNPPGDTGEQYF. The CDR3 DNA sequence: TGTGCCAGTAACCCCCCAGGGGACACGGGCGAGCAGTACTTC.